These 21 T cell receptor beta chains came from one sample sequenced in a study of a mutant IDH1 vaccine in newly diagnosed glioma. For these TCRs, the target antigens are not known. Time point described: week 47, end of study. Every vaccination contained 300 ug of the mutant IDH1 20-mer peptide and was paired with topical imiquimod. The table came from immunoSEQ multiplex PCR; TCRdb's copy has only in-frame clones and leaves some out. The repertoire includes fewer than 70,000 clones, less than 90% of them detected once, and 3.5% to 4.5% sits in the top ten. Source: PBMCs, taken from a glioma patient whose treatment included an IDH1 peptide vaccine. These receptors all stem from a young man with glioma.

The V call is TRBV28, the J call TRBJ2-6; D gene uncertain. Trimming left V 6 bases short and J 2 bases short, with 5 bases between. Germline-derived CDR1 and CDR2 are MDHEN and SYDVKM. The CDR3 is made up of 13 amino acids. CDR3 residues: CASRRPGANVLTF. The CDR3 nucleotides read TGTGCCAGCAGGAGGCCTGGGGCCAACGTCCTGACTTTC.

This chain uses TRBV10-2 with TRBJ1-2; D unresolved. The CDR3 covers 13 residues. In germline, CDR1 is WSHSY, CDR2 SAAADI. V was clipped by 7 bases and J by 0 bases, with 9 bases between them. CDR3 sequence reads: CASKGSSNYGYTF. CDR3 nucleotide sequence: TGCGCCAGCAAGGGCAGCTCTAACTATGGCTACACCTTC.

The CDR3 DNA is TGTGCCAGCACTTTGAGGGGGGCCAAAAACATTCAGTACTTC. It encodes CASTLRGAKNIQYF. The chain recombines TRBV5-8 with TRBJ2-4; TRBD1 might be the D (6 bases). Trimming removed 6 bases at V and 1 base at J, with 11 bases between. The CDR3 sequence is 14 residues long. Germline CDR1 SGHTS, CDR2 YDEGEE.

CDR3 coding DNA: TGTGCCAGCAGCGAGACAGGGGGGACGGGCACTGAAGCTTTCTTT. Its translation: CASSETGGTGTEAFF. This chain joins TRBV9 and TRBJ1-1; TRBD1 matches 9 bases. In germline, CDR1 is SGDLS, CDR2 YYNGEE. The J segment lost 4 bases and the V segment lost 3 bases, leaving 7 bases of the junction unmatched. The CDR3 has 15 amino acids. Combining the CDR3 with reference TRBV9 and TRBJ1-1 gives the whole variable domain DSGVTQTPKHLITATGQRVTLRCSPRSGDLSVYWYQQSLDQGLQFLIQYYNGEERAKGNILERFSAQQFPDLHSELNLSSLELGDSALYFCASSETGGTGTEAFFGQGTRLTVV.

V usage is TRBV10-2 and J usage is TRBJ2-3; the match to TRBD2 covers 8 bases. The CDR3 consists of 15 residues. Germline V lookup: CDR1 WSHSY, CDR2 SAAADI. V gave up 7 bases and J gave up 0 bases; unmatched junction bases: 6. CDR3 residues: CASNERGRSTDTQYF. The CDR3 DNA sequence: TGCGCCAGCAACGAGCGGGGGCGTAGCACAGATACGCAGTATTTT.

The chain has TRBV19 and TRBJ1-4; 8 nucleotides match TRBD1. CDR1 is LNHDA, CDR2 SQIVND, per germline (reference sequence). Trimming at V came to 4 bases and at J to 5 bases, leaving 9 bases not matched to a gene. This CDR3 has 16 amino acids. CDR3 DNA sequence: TGTGCCAGTAGTAGAAGACAGGGGTCGAGGAATGAAAAACTGTTTTTT. Translation: CASSRRQGSRNEKLFF.

The rearrangement links TRBV5-8 to TRBJ2-2; D call uncertain. Per germline, CDR1 SGHTS and CDR2 YDEGEE. CDR3 length: 17 amino acids. Trimming pared 4 bases from V and 1 base from J, leaving 17 bases between. CDR3 sequence reads: CASSTPHRFLNTGELFF. Here the CDR3 DNA reads TGTGCCAGCAGCACCCCCCACCGTTTTTTGAACACCGGGGAGCTGTTTTTT.

The chain carries TRBV14 and TRBJ2-5; D is unclear. CDR1 is SGHDN and CDR2 is FVKESK in the germline V gene. This CDR3 is 12 amino acids long. The V end was cut by 0 bases, the J end by 11 bases, with 10 bases between. The CDR3 sequence is CASSQDDAEQYF. The CDR3 nucleotides are TGTGCCAGCAGCCAAGATGACGCGGAGCAGTACTTC.

Only a few counts were recorded for this clone. The chain recombines TRBV28 with TRBJ1-5; 7 positions match TRBD1. The CDR3 runs 16 residues. Germline CDR1 MDHEN, CDR2 SYDVKM. Losses at the gene ends were 5 bases for V and 0 bases for J; bases not matched to a gene: 7. The CDR3: CASSRGRGYSNQPQHF. The CDR3 DNA reads as TGTGCCAGCAGTCGAGGCAGGGGGTATAGCAATCAGCCCCAGCATTTT.

The chain recombines TRBV4-1 with TRBJ2-7; TRBD2 might be the D (6 bases). Germline V gene data show CDR1 as MGHRA and CDR2 as YSYEKL. There are 15 residues in the CDR3. The V and J ends lost 1 base and 6 bases respectively, with 16 bases between them. The CDR3 DNA sequence: TGCGCCAGCAGCCAAGTTGCGGGGACCCCATTCGAGCAGTACTTC. It specifies CASSQVAGTPFEQYF.

The V gene is TRBV6-5, the J gene TRBJ2-3; 12 bases agree with TRBD2. The CDR3 contains 15 residues. Germline V gives CDR1 MNHEY, CDR2 SVGAGI. The V and J ends lost 7 bases and 2 bases, in that order; junction bases with no gene match: 4. CDR3 bases: TGTGCCAGCAACGGACTAGCGGGGCCCACAGATACGCAGTATTTT. The encoded protein is CASNGLAGPTDTQYF.

This clone showed up just a few times. The genes are TRBV5-6 and TRBJ2-7; TRBD1 matches 7 bases. After removal of 3 bases from V and 3 bases from J, the junction contained 3 bases not matched to a gene. Germline V gene data show CDR1 as SGHDT and CDR2 as YYEEEE. The CDR3 has 13 amino acids. CDR3: CASSSTGNYEQYF. In DNA, the CDR3 is TGTGCCAGCAGCTCGACAGGGAACTACGAGCAGTACTTC.

This chain links TRBV5-4 with TRBJ2-5; 14 positions agree with TRBD2. J gave up 3 bases and V 3 bases, and 1 base lay outside the gene matches. Germline CDR1 is SGHNT and CDR2 is YYREEE (reference sequence). CDR3 size: 15 residues. The CDR3 sequence is CASSWGLAGEETQYF. CDR3 bases: TGTGCCAGCAGCTGGGGACTAGCGGGGGAAGAGACCCAGTACTTC.

CDR3 loop: CASSFSLNTEAFF. Here the CDR3 DNA reads TGTGCCAGCAGCTTTTCTCTGAACACTGAAGCTTTCTTT. The J gene is TRBJ1-1, the V gene TRBV11-2; D is undetermined. V lost 3 bases to trimming and J lost 0 bases, with 5 bases between them. The germline gives CDR1 SGHAT, CDR2 FQNNGV. This CDR3 is 13 amino acids long.

The chain is built from TRBV18 and TRBJ2-7; D may be TRBD1 or TRBD2 (5 bases each). Germline V gene lookup returns CDR1 KGHSH and CDR2 LQKENI. The V gene lost 4 bases and the J gene lost 2 bases, with 15 bases spanning the gap. There are 15 residues in the CDR3. CDR3 sequence (DNA): TGTGCCAGCTCACACGGGACCGCAAAACCCTACGAGCAGTACTTC. As protein: CASSHGTAKPYEQYF. The whole variable domain, remainder taken from reference TRBV18 and TRBJ2-7, is NAGVMQNPRHLVRRRGQEARLRCSPMKGHSHVYWYRQLPEEGLKFMVYLQKENIIDESGMPKERFSAEFPKEGPSILRIQQVVRGDSAAYFCASSHGTAKPYEQYFGPGTRLTVT.

The chain recombines TRBV6-5 with TRBJ1-5; D perhaps matches TRBD1 (6 bases). The germline CDR1 and CDR2 sequences are MNHEY and SVGAGI. Trimming removed 6 bases from V and 2 bases from J, with 14 bases in between. The length of the CDR3 is 15 residues. The CDR3 DNA reads TGTGCCAGCAGAAACAGGGTCTCCGGCAATCAGCCCCAGCATTTT. Amino acid sequence: CASRNRVSGNQPQHF.

This clone was counted a few times. The chain combines TRBV11-2 with TRBJ1-4; D may be TRBD1 (6 bases). V lost 5 bases and J lost 2, with 12 bases in between. The CDR3 consists of 15 residues. The germline V gene has CDR1 SGHAT and CDR2 FQNNGV. The CDR3 here is CASSLRGITNEKLFF. The CDR3 bases are TGTGCCAGCAGCCTTAGGGGGATCACTAATGAAAAACTGTTTTTT.

The CDR3 coding sequence is TGTGCCAGCAGGGGTTTGGGGGGTCTACACGAGCAGTACTTC. This sequence encodes CASRGLGGLHEQYF. The rearrangement uses TRBV6-5 and TRBJ2-7; TRBD2 is a possible D gene (6 bases). With 6 bases removed from V and 5 bases from J, the gap between germline ends came to 17 bases. The germline CDR1 and CDR2 sequences are MNHEY and SVGAGI. CDR3 length: 14 residues.

The CDR3 DNA reads as TGTGCCAGCAGAGCATTACCGACAGGGGTAAGCAATCAGCCCCAGCATTTT. It translates to CASRALPTGVSNQPQHF. V is TRBV2 and J is TRBJ1-5; TRBD1 matches at 8 bases. V lost 6 bases, J lost 1 base, and 11 bases stayed unmatched. This CDR3 is built from 17 residues. Germline CDR1 reads SNHLY; CDR2 reads FYNNEI.

The chain recombines TRBV6-4 with TRBJ1-1; TRBD1 might be the D (5 bases). CDR1 and CDR2 (germline): MRHNA, SNTAGT. The CDR3 consists of 13 residues. V lost 0 bases to trimming and J lost 6 bases, with 8 bases between them. The CDR3 bases are TGTGCCAGCAGTGACTCGGGGGGATCTGAAGCTTTCTTT. It translates to CASSDSGGSEAFF.

This clone was recorded only once. The chain is built from TRBV30 and TRBJ2-2, with 10 bases fitting TRBD1. Looked up from germline, CDR1 is GTSNPN and CDR2 is SVGIG (reference sequence). V gave up 2 bases and J gave up 5 bases; unmatched junction bases: 8. The CDR3 extends over 16 amino acids. The CDR3, as DNA: TGTGCCTGGAGTCCTCGGACAGGGGGACGTACCGGGGAGCTGTTTTTT. Translation gives CAWSPRTGGRTGELFF. Based on the CDR3 plus reference TRBV30 and TRBJ2-2, the full variable domain is SQTIHQWPATLVQPVGSPLSLECTVEGTSNPNLYWYRQAAGRGLQLLFYSVGIGQISSEVPQNLSASRPQDRQFILSSKKLLLSDSGFYLCAWSPRTGGRTGELFFGEGSRLTVL.